This T cell receptor (beta chain) was sequenced for a study of T cell repertoires in cytomegalovirus infection (dated by TCRdb to the late 2010s). Study-wide context: Alongside well-studied HLA-B-restricted epitopes, the peptide stimulations were aimed at recently identified HLA-C-restricted CMV epitopes, whose presentation resists viral immunomodulation. Donor HLA type was relevant to the analysis, as public TCR beta signatures indicated carriage of CMV infection together with the matching HLA type. Broader findings and caveats from the paper: The ex vivo response was dominated by HLA-C-restricted CMV-specific TCR beta clonotypes, which also provided the single most frequent clonotype in two of eight donors. Cumulative frequency of public TCR beta family members discriminated carriers of CMV infection plus the relevant HLA type in this cohort and an independent approximately 400-donor cohort.

Reading the label with the study, this specimen's treatment or condition is: in vitro stimulation with specific CMV peptide epitopes to enrich CMV-specific T cells. According to the germline V gene, CDR1 reads MDHEN and CDR2 reads SYDVKM. The CDR3 starts with the cysteine, ends with the phenylalanine, and has 14 residues. CDR3 DNA only is kept here, 42 bases in frame from base 1. This clonotype has just one count. Its specific antigen is unknown. The junction does not match germline at one end; this may be a read error. The instrument was an Illumina HiSeq 1500. TCRdb reprocessed the public reads (quality trimming at Q25 with fastp, clone calling with MiXCR) and kept in-frame beta chains. Duplicate CDR3 protein sequences are folded into a single record with the most common DNA and genes. The sample contains fewer than 1,000,000 distinct CDR3 sequences, around 29% of them found a single time. Clones ranked in the top ten supply around an eighth of the sample.

The input for sequencing was cultured CD8+ T cells from PBMCs, taken from culture after CMV antigen stimulation. The chain employs TRBV28 and TRBJ2-1, and 8 junction bases match TRBD2. This clonotype was obtained from a human donor in good health (CMV status not recorded). Some clones in this sample may be carry-over from other donors' samples. The CDR3 sequence is CANSFGGGYNEQFF. The DNA reads TGTGCCAACAGTTTCGGCGGGGGGTACAATGAGCAGTTCTTC.